The 14 T cell receptor beta chains below were found in one sample sequenced in a study of blood T cell repertoires in COVID-19. Profiling relied on immunoSEQ multiplex PCR, and the TCRdb table lists in-frame clones only, not all of them. The sample includes 200,000 or so clones, almost 85% of them seen just once. The sequenced sample consisted of peripheral blood. These receptors were taken from a human donor with acute or convalescent COVID-19. The donor label of this sample is uncertain.

The rearrangement links TRBV5-6 to TRBJ2-7; 8 bases match TRBD1. V trimming: 1 base; J trimming: 5 bases; junction bases outside the gene matches: 11. Germline CDR1 and CDR2: SGHDT and YYEEEE. This CDR3 has 16 amino acids. The CDR3 nucleotides read TGTGCCAGCAGCTTGTCCCAGGGGGCGAGAATAAACGAGCAGTACTTC. Translation gives CASSLSQGARINEQYF. Full variable domain (remainder filled in from reference TRBV5-6 and TRBJ2-7): DAGVTQSPTHLIKTRGQQVTLRCSPKSGHDTVSWYQQALGQGPQFIFQYYEEEERQRGNFPDRFSGHQFPNYSSELNVNALLLGDSALYLCASSLSQGARINEQYFGPGTRLTVT.

The chain combines TRBV5-8 with TRBJ1-2; a weak D match, TRBD1 (6 bases). Germline CDR1 reads SGHTS; CDR2 reads YDEGEE. Trimming took 1 base from V and 8 from J, leaving 12 bases between them. The CDR3 loop spans 13 amino acids. The CDR3 bases are TGTGCCAGCAGCTTGACAGGGATCGTGGGCTACACCTTC. This codes for CASSLTGIVGYTF.

In DNA form, the CDR3 reads TGCGCCAGCAGAATGACAGGGCTGAACACTGAAGCTTTCTTT. Translated, it gives CASRMTGLNTEAFF. V gene TRBV10-2 combines with J gene TRBJ1-1, with TRBD1 matching 7 bases. The CDR3 is made up of 14 amino acids. Per the germline V gene, CDR1 is WSHSY and CDR2 is SAAADI. The ends lost 6 bases at V and 0 bases at J; junction bases unmatched: 4.

This clone was recorded once. The CDR3 sequence: CASSYPSGQGYEQYF. CDR3 nucleotide sequence: TGTGCCAGCAGCTATCCGTCGGGACAGGGTTACGAGCAGTACTTC. The chain has TRBV7-9 and TRBJ2-7; 9 nucleotides match TRBD1. The ends lost 4 bases at V and 4 bases at J; junction bases unmatched: 8. Germline V CDR1 and CDR2: SEHNR, FQNEAQ (reference sequence). The CDR3 has 15 residues.

CDR3 bases: TGCGCCAGCAGTGCGGACAGACAGAACACCGGGGAGCTGTTTTTT. This gives the protein CASSADRQNTGELFF. The chain uses TRBV5-1 and TRBJ2-2; TRBD1 might be the D (6 bases). The V end was cut by 5 bases, the J end by 1 base, with 12 bases between. This CDR3 is 15 amino acids long. Germline CDR1 SGHRS, CDR2 YFSETQ. The full variable domain, completed using reference TRBV5-1 and TRBJ2-2, is KAGVTQTPRYLIKTRGQQVTLSCSPISGHRSVSWYQQTPGQGLQFLFEYFSETQRNKGNFPGRFSGRQFSNSRSEMNVSTLELGDSALYLCASSADRQNTGELFFGEGSRLTVL.

This chain uses TRBV10-3 with TRBJ2-7; 11 positions match TRBD2. The germline CDR1 and CDR2 sequences are ENHRY and SYGVKD. CDR3 size: 16 residues. V trimming: 7 bases; J trimming: 4 bases; junction bases outside the gene matches: 12. The CDR3 DNA is TGTGCCATCACCCCGAGGGGAACTAGCGGGAGTTACGAGCAGTACTTC. Amino acid sequence: CAITPRGTSGSYEQYF.

CDR3 region: CASSSPTGSMGHDEQFF. CDR3 nucleotides: TGTGCCAGTAGTAGTCCTACAGGTTCAATGGGGCACGATGAGCAGTTCTTC. This chain links TRBV19 with TRBJ2-1; D is possibly TRBD1 (5 bases). This CDR3 spans 17 amino acids. V lost 4 bases and J lost 8, with 24 bases in between. Per germline, CDR1 LNHDA and CDR2 SQIVND (reference sequence).

The chain links TRBV6-6 to TRBJ1-3; D is perhaps TRBD1 (5 bases). Germline assignment: CDR1 MNHNY and CDR2 SVGAGI (reference sequence). The V end was cut by 6 bases, the J end by 1 base, with 10 bases between. This CDR3 comprises 14 residues. CDR3 sequence: CASSQGVSGNTIYF. CDR3 DNA: TGTGCCAGCAGCCAGGGTGTTTCTGGAAACACCATATATTTT.

This sequence joins TRBV28 and TRBJ2-5, with 7 bases fitting TRBD1. Germline CDR1 and CDR2: MDHEN and SYDVKM. J was trimmed by 6 bases and V by 4 bases; bases with no gene match: 5. This CDR3 comprises 13 residues. CDR3 nucleotide sequence: TGTGCCAGCAGTTCCTCAGGGGGTCAGACCCAGTACTTC. Translation gives CASSSSGGQTQYF.

The chain joins TRBV5-1 to TRBJ2-7; a possible D gene is TRBD1 (6 bases). V lost 0 bases to trimming and J lost 5 bases, with 12 bases between them. CDR3 size: 14 residues. Germline V gene lookup returns CDR1 SGHRS and CDR2 YFSETQ. The CDR3 protein is CASSLGAGANEQYF. Here the CDR3 DNA reads TGCGCCAGCAGCTTGGGGGCAGGGGCGAACGAGCAGTACTTC.

The chain carries TRBV5-1 and TRBJ1-2; 8 bases fit TRBD1. The V gene's germline CDR1 is SGHRS and CDR2 YFSETQ. The trim removed 0 bases at V and 2 bases at J, leaving 3 bases unmatched. The CDR3 contains 15 residues. The CDR3 is CASSLGGTGNYGYTF. For the CDR3, the DNA is TGCGCCAGCAGCTTGGGCGGGACAGGAAACTATGGCTACACCTTC.

The chain joins TRBV6-1 to TRBJ1-5, with 7 bases aligning to TRBD1. The CDR3 has 17 residues. The trim removed 1 base at V and 7 bases at J, leaving 13 bases unmatched. Looked up from germline, CDR1 is MNHNS and CDR2 is SASEGT. Here the CDR3 DNA reads TGTGCCAGCAGTGAAGGTAGCGGGACAGCACTAGGACAGCCCCAGCATTTT. Its translation: CASSEGSGTALGQPQHF.

V and J are TRBV7-3 and TRBJ2-7; maybe TRBD1 (6 bases). The V end lost 5 bases, the J end lost 3 bases, and 11 bases lay between the germline ends. CDR1 is SGHTA and CDR2 is FQGTGA in the germline V gene. This CDR3 comprises 13 residues. The CDR3 DNA reads TGTGCCAGCAGCCCAGGACAGTTCTACGAGCAGTACTTC. Protein sequence: CASSPGQFYEQYF.

This clone has a single count. V gene TRBV19 combines with J gene TRBJ2-7; 9 positions match TRBD1. Germline-derived CDR1 and CDR2 are LNHDA and SQIVND (reference sequence). V lost 0 bases to trimming and J lost 2 bases; unmatched junction nucleotides: 5. The CDR3 is 16 residues long. CDR3: CASSIDGQGKAYEQYF. In nucleotides, the CDR3 is TGTGCCAGTAGTATAGACGGACAGGGGAAGGCCTACGAGCAGTACTTC.